The sample holds many counts of the clone carrying this TCR beta chain. The antigen remains unidentified. Molecular-barcoded quantitative 5'-RACE produced these TCR beta libraries. Using its own MiXCR run on the 5' RACE reads, TCRdb lists one record per CDR3 protein. This table has 200,000 to 300,000 distinct CDR3 sequences, 24% appearing once. The data originate from a study of CD8 T cells in ankylosing spondylitis. Study results and caveats: It was reported that disease-linked clones were significantly enriched in matched ankylosing spondylitis synovial fluid. What appeared characteristic of ankylosing spondylitis blood was a TCR beta motif of 7 or 8 highly homologous variants.

This clonotype was obtained from a male donor with ankylosing spondylitis or in good health (not recorded which). The source material was blood, either unsorted or a sorted T cell fraction (not recorded which).

The CDR3 DNA reads TGTGCCAGCAGTGTGGGCAGCAGAACGAACACCGGGGAGCTGTTTTTT. Translating gives CASSVGSRTNTGELFF. The chain couples TRBV5-4 to TRBJ2-2; D gene unclear. Germline loops: CDR1 SGHNT, CDR2 YYREEE (reference sequence). The CDR3 has 16 amino acids. V lost 5 bases and J lost 0, with 14 bases in between.